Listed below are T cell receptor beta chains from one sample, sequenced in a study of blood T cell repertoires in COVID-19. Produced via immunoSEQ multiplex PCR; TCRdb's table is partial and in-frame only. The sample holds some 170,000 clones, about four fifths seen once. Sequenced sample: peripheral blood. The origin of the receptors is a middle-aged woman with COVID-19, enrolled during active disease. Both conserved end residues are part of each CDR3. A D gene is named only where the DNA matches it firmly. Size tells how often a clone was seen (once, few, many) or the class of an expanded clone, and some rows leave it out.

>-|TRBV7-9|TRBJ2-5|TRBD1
CASSPWDRQETQYF
TGTGCCAGCAGCCCCTGGGACAGACAAGAGACCCAGTACTTC
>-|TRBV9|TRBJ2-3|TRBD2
CASSVIGGELTDTQYF
TGTGCCAGCAGCGTGATCGGGGGGGAGCTAACAGATACGCAGTATTTT
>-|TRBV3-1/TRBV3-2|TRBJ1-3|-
CASLGRGLAGNTIYF
TGTGCCAGCCTCGGGAGGGGTCTGGCTGGAAACACCATATATTTT
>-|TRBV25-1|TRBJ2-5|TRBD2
CASSWRASGGVQETQYF
TGTGCCAGCAGTTGGCGGGCTAGCGGGGGGGTTCAAGAGACCCAGTACTTC
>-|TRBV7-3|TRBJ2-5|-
CASSPDFGGPQYF
TGTGCCAGCAGCCCGGACTTCGGGGGTCCCCAGTACTTC
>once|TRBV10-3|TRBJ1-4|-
CAISEHNAKENEKLFF
TGTGCCATCAGTGAGCACAACGCCAAAGAAAATGAAAAACTGTTTTTT
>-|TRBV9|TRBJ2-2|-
CASSVGAGSGELFF
TGTGCCAGCAGCGTAGGTGCCGGGAGCGGGGAGCTGTTTTTT
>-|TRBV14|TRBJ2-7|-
CASSQFYRNSYEQYF
TGTGCCAGCAGCCAATTTTACAGGAACTCCTACGAGCAGTACTTC
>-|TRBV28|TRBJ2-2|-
CASSLSGDGTGELFF
TGTGCCAGCAGTTTATCAGGGGACGGCACCGGGGAGCTGTTTTTT
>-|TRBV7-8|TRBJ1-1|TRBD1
CASSSSLDRENTEAFF
TGTGCCAGCAGTTCGAGCCTCGACAGGGAAAACACTGAAGCTTTCTTT
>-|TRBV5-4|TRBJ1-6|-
CASSRSGGGIRSPLHF
TGTGCCAGCAGCCGGAGCGGCGGGGGAATTCGTTCACCCCTCCACTTT
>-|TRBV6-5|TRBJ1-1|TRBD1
CASSQQGALTEAFF
TGTGCCAGCAGTCAACAGGGGGCGCTTACTGAAGCTTTCTTT
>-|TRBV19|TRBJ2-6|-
CASSIGFGANVLTF
TGTGCCAGTAGTATCGGGTTCGGGGCCAACGTCCTGACTTTC
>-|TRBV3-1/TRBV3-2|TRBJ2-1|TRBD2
CASSQDSGRHNEQFF
TGTGCCAGCAGCCAAGATAGCGGGAGACACAATGAGCAGTTCTTC
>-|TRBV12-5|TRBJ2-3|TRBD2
CASGLGAGGATDTQYF
TGTGCTAGTGGTTTGGGAGCGGGAGGGGCCACAGATACGCAGTATTTT
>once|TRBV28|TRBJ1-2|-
CASRPPLGAIYGYTF
TGTGCCAGCAGACCCCCCCTTGGGGCGATCTATGGCTACACCTTC
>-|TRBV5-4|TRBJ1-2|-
CASSQHTGSDYGYTF
TGTGCCAGCAGCCAACATACCGGGAGCGACTATGGCTACACCTTC
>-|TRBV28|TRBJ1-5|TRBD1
CASSLGTAQPQHF
TGTGCCAGCAGTTTAGGGACAGCTCAGCCCCAGCATTTT
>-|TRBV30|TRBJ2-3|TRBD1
CAWSGLEGQGATDTQYF
TGTGCCTGGAGTGGGCTTGAGGGACAGGGGGCGACAGATACGCAGTATTTT
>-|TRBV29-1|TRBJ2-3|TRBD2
CSAERGADTQYF
TGCAGCGCTGAGCGGGGAGCAGATACGCAGTATTTT
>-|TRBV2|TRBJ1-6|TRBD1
CASILSGQGSASPLHF
TGTGCCAGCATTCTAAGCGGACAGGGGAGCGCTTCACCCCTCCACTTT
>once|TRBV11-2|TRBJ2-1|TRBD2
CASSLGGSSGNEQFF
TGTGCCAGCAGCTTAGGTGGTTCTAGCGGCAATGAGCAGTTCTTC
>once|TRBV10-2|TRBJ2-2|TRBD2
CASSITSGNTGELFF
TGCGCCAGCAGTATAACTAGCGGTAACACCGGGGAGCTGTTTTTT
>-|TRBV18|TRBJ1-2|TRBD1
CASSEDRDYGYTF
TGTGCCAGCTCTGAAGACAGGGACTATGGCTACACCTTC
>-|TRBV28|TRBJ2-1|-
CASSPGEGRAPNEQFF
TGTGCCAGCAGCCCAGGGGAGGGGAGGGCCCCCAATGAGCAGTTCTTC
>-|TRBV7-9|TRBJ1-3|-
CASSLSQGTPTIYF
TGTGCCAGCAGCTTATCACAGGGAACCCCCACCATATATTTT
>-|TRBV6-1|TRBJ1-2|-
CASSEMQGRGYGYTF
TGTGCCAGCAGTGAAATGCAGGGTAGGGGCTATGGCTACACCTTC
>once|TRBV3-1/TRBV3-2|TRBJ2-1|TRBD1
CASSHPGQGATRYNEQFF
TGTGCCAGCAGCCACCCCGGACAGGGGGCTACTCGCTACAATGAGCAGTTCTTC
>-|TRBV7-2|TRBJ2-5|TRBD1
CASSLVATRGRLRETQYF
TGTGCCAGCAGCTTAGTAGCCACCAGGGGGCGCTTAAGAGAGACCCAGTACTTC
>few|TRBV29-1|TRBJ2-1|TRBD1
CSVVQGVDEQFF
TGCAGCGTTGTTCAGGGGGTCGATGAGCAGTTCTTC
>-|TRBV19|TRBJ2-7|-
CASSIEPQGYEQYF
TGTGCCAGTAGTATCGAACCCCAGGGCTACGAGCAGTACTTC
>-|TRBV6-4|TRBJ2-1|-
CASSPGTTNEQFF
TGTGCCAGCAGTCCCGGGACAACCAATGAGCAGTTCTTC
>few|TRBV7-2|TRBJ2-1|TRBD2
CASSWGRAGGLSGVHEQFF
TGTGCCAGCAGCTGGGGCCGTGCGGGGGGGCTCTCGGGCGTTCATGAGCAGTTCTTC
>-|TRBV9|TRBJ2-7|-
CASSPRFLSTEEQYF
TGTGCCAGCAGCCCTCGGTTCCTTTCGACGGAGGAGCAGTACTTC
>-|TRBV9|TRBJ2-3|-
CASSVTPTGSDTQYF
TGTGCCAGCAGCGTGACACCAACAGGATCCGATACGCAGTATTTT
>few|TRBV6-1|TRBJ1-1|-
CASSEAWSVTEAFF
TGTGCCAGCAGTGAAGCATGGTCGGTCACTGAAGCTTTCTTT
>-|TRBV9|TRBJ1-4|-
CASSRDKEEKLFF
TGTGCCAGCAGCCGGGACAAGGAAGAAAAACTGTTTTTT
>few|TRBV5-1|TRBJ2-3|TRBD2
CASSQHRPGRGTDTQYF
TGCGCCAGCAGCCAACACCGTCCGGGGAGGGGAACAGATACGCAGTATTTT
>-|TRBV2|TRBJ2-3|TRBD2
CASRLRLAGSTDTQYF
TGTGCCAGCAGATTACGACTAGCGGGAAGCACAGATACGCAGTATTTT
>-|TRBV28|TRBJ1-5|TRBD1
CASSLAGQGLRPQHF
TGTGCCAGCAGTTTAGCGGGACAGGGGTTGAGGCCCCAGCATTTT
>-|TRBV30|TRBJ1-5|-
CAWSVVGGKPQHF
TGTGCCTGGAGTGTAGTGGGGGGGAAGCCCCAGCATTTT
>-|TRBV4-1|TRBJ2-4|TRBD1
CASSQRDRGIQYF
TGCGCCAGCAGCCAACGGGACAGAGGGATTCAGTACTTC
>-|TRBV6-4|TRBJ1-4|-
CASSDSRTGVRLMKNCFF
-
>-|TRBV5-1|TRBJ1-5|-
CASSLGQNNQPQHF
TGCGCCAGCAGCTTGGGACAAAACAATCAGCCCCAGCATTTT
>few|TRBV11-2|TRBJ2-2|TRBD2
CASSKGLAGGTNTGELFF
TGTGCCAGCAGCAAGGGACTAGCGGGAGGGACCAACACCGGGGAGCTGTTTTTT
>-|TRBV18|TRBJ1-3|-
CASSPRGGLGSGNTIYF
TGTGCCAGCTCACCCCGCGGGGGACTTGGCTCTGGAAACACCATATATTTT
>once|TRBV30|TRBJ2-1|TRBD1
CAFDPGQGGYNEQFF
TGTGCCTTTGACCCGGGACAGGGGGGCTACAATGAGCAGTTCTTC
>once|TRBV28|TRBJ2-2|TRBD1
CASSLGTAGELFF
TGTGCCAGCAGTCTCGGGACAGCCGGGGAGCTGTTTTTT